A selection of T cell receptor beta chains follows, all from one sample in a study of blood T cells in healthy people across ages. TCRdb processed the 5' RACE reads anew with MiXCR; each CDR3 protein has one entry. Of 1,500,000 or so distinct CDR3 sequences listed, 55% to 75% are singletons. Sequencing was carried out using blood. The source of these receptors is a young man in good health. Both conserved end residues are part of each CDR3. The D gene is left open where the match is weak. Only some rows state a clone size, as once, few, many or a class for expanded clones.

-	once	TRBV10-3	TRBJ1-1	TGTGCCATCACCTGGCAGACAACCGCGGGCACTGAAGCTTTCTTT	CAITWQTTAGTEAFF
TRBD2	-	TRBV7-2	TRBJ2-5	TGTGCCAGCAGCTTTAGCGGGAGTCCGGGGGAGACCCAGTACTTC	CASSFSGSPGETQYF
TRBD2	-	TRBV20-1	TRBJ2-7	TGCAGTGCTAGAGATCTGTCTAGCGGGGATTACAATGAGCAGTACTTC	CSARDLSSGDYNEQYF
-	few	TRBV3-1	TRBJ2-7	TGTGCCAGCAGCCCGCAGACGCAAAGCTCCTACGAGCAGTACTTC	CASSPQTQSSYEQYF
-	-	TRBV4-1	TRBJ1-2	TGCGCCAGCAGCTCCCCCACCACCTTC	CASSSPTTF
-	-	TRBV10-3	TRBJ2-1	TGTGCCATCAGTGACCTAGGCTTGTCTGAGCAGTTCTTC	CAISDLGLSEQFF
TRBD1	-	TRBV25-1	TRBJ2-6	TGTGCCAGCAGTGATGCACGGACAGGTCGCTCTGGGGCCAACGTCCTGACTTTC	CASSDARTGRSGANVLTF
-	-	TRBV20-1	TRBJ1-5	TGCAGTGCGGGAGCGAACCCCGGTCAGCCCCAGCATTTT	CSAGANPGQPQHF
TRBD1	-	TRBV4-3	TRBJ1-2	TGCGCCAGCAGCCACCCCGGACAGGGGGCGCCGTATGGCTACACCTTC	CASSHPGQGAPYGYTF
TRBD1	-	TRBV7-2	TRBJ2-5	TGTGCCAGCAGCCCGCCCCCGAACAGGGGCCAGTACTTC	CASSPPPNRGQYF
-	few	TRBV4-3	TRBJ2-1	TGCGCCAGCAGCCAAGTTACGCTGGGTGAGCAGTTCTTC	CASSQVTLGEQFF
-	-	TRBV25-1	TRBJ2-4	TGTGCCAGCAAGGGGGAACCAAACATTCAGTACTTC	CASKGEPNIQYF
TRBD2	-	TRBV4-1	TRBJ2-5	TGCGCCAGTTCGGGCGGGAGGGCTCGCCAAGAGACCCAGTACTTC	CASSGGRARQETQYF
TRBD2	-	TRBV4-1	TRBJ2-2	TGCGCCAGCAGCCAAGTGCGACTAGCGCCGAACACCGGGGAGCTGTTTTTT	CASSQVRLAPNTGELFF
-	few	TRBV20-1	TRBJ1-2	TGCAGTGCTAGAACACAGGGAGGGGACTATGGCTACACCTTC	CSARTQGGDYGYTF
-	few	TRBV4-3	TRBJ1-2	TGCGCCAGCAGCCCCCCCTTTGGAGGGCACTATGGCTACACCTTC	CASSPPFGGHYGYTF
TRBD1	-	TRBV5-1	TRBJ1-4	TGCGCCAGCAGCGGCGACAGGGGGCGAGTTGAAAAACTGTTTTTT	CASSGDRGRVEKLFF
TRBD1	-	TRBV19	TRBJ1-6	TGTGCCAGTAGTATAGCCGGGACAGGGGCGTCACCCCTCCACTTT	CASSIAGTGASPLHF
-	-	TRBV29-1	TRBJ2-5	TGCAGCGTTGAGGCTACAGGCCTCGCCCAAGAGACTCAGTACTTC	CSVEATGLAQETQYF
TRBD2	few	TRBV20-1	TRBJ2-5	TGCAGTGCCTGGACTAGCGGGAGTCTTGAGACCCAGTACTTC	CSAWTSGSLETQYF
TRBD1	few	TRBV2	TRBJ1-2	TGTGCCAGCAGTGATGCGGGACAGGGAAACTATGGCTACACCTTC	CASSDAGQGNYGYTF
-	few	TRBV29-1	TRBJ1-2	TGCAGCGTTACAACGGGTGCTAACTATGGCTACACCTTC	CSVTTGANYGYTF
-	few	TRBV4-1	TRBJ1-2	TGCGCCAGCAGCACGGTCGGCGGGGGCTCTGGCTACACCTTC	CASSTVGGGSGYTF
-	-	TRBV3-1	TRBJ1-6	TGTGCCAGCAGCCAAGGGTCCTATTCACCCCTCCACTTT	CASSQGSYSPLHF
TRBD2	-	TRBV7-9	TRBJ2-1	TGTGCCAGCAGCCCGGGGGGGACCGGAACGGCGTATGAGCAGTTCTTC	CASSPGGTGTAYEQFF
-	few	TRBV10-3	TRBJ2-5	TGTGCCATCAGGGGGGATCTTTCTGGCGGACAAGAGACCCAGTACTTC	CAIRGDLSGGQETQYF
-	-	TRBV5-1	TRBJ1-1	TGCGCCAGCAGCTTGTACGGGGACACTGAAGCTTTCTTT	CASSLYGDTEAFF
TRBD1	-	TRBV15	TRBJ1-4	TGTGCCGCCAGCGGGCCCCGGGACAGTAATGAGAAACTGTTTTTT	CAASGPRDSNEKLFF
TRBD2	-	TRBV6-2/TRBV6-3	TRBJ2-1	TGTGCCAGCAGTCGCCCACTAGCGGGGGCCCTATACAATGAGCAGTTCTTC	CASSRPLAGALYNEQFF
TRBD2	-	TRBV6-2/TRBV6-3	TRBJ2-1	TGTGCCAGCAGTTACTTGGCGGGAGCTGCCTACAATGAGCAGTTCTTC	CASSYLAGAAYNEQFF
TRBD1	few	TRBV27	TRBJ2-7	TGTGCCAGCAGTACGGGACAGAGTCCCTACGAGCAGTACTTC	CASSTGQSPYEQYF
TRBD1	-	TRBV5-1	TRBJ1-2	TGCGCCAGCAGCTTGACCGGGACAGGTGGTGGTGGCTACACCTTC	CASSLTGTGGGGYTF
-	-	TRBV4-2	TRBJ1-2	TGTGCCAGCAGCCAAGGTAGGTCCCAGTTCTATGGCTACACCTTC	CASSQGRSQFYGYTF
-	-	TRBV29-1	TRBJ1-2	TGCAGCGGTGAAGGTGGGGGGCCCACTGATGGCTACACCTTC	CSGEGGGPTDGYTF
-	-	TRBV24-1	TRBJ2-1	TGTGCCACTAGTAAACGGGACGGGCAATCCAATGAGCAGTTCTTC	CATSKRDGQSNEQFF
TRBD1	-	TRBV6-1	TRBJ2-5	TGTGCCAGCAATACAGGGGGAGAAGAGACCCAGTACTTC	CASNTGGEETQYF